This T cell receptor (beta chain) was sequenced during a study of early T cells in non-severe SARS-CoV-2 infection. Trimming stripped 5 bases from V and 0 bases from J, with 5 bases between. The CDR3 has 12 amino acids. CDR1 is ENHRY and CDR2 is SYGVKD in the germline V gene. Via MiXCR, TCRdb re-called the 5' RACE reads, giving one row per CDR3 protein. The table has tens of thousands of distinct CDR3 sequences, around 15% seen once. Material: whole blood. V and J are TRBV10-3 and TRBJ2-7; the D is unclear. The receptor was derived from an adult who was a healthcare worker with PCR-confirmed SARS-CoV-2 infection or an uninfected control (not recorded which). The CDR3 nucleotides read TGTGCCATCAGTTCGGTCTCCTACGAGCAGTACTTC. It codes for CAISSVSYEQYF.